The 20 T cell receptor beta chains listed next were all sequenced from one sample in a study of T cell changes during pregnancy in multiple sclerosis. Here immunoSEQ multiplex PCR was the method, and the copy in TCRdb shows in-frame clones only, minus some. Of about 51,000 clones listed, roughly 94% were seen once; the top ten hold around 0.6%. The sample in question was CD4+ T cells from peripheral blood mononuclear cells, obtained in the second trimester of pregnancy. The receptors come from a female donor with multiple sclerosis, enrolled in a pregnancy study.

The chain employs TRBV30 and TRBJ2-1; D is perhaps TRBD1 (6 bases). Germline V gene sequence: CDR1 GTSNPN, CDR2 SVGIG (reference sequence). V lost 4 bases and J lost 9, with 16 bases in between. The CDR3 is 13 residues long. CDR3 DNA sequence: TGTGCCTGGATCCAACAGGGATTTGGTGAGCAGTTCTTC. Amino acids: CAWIQQGFGEQFF.

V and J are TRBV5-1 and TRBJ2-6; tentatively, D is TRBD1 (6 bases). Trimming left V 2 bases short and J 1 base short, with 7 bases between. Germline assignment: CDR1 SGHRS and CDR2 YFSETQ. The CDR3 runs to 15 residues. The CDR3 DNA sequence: TGCGCCAGCAGCTTACAGGGATCTGGGGCCAACGTCCTGACTTTC. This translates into CASSLQGSGANVLTF.

CDR3 nucleotide sequence: TGTGCCAGCAGTTCATTCGTTCGGGGTCAGCCCCAGCATTTT. This encodes CASSSFVRGQPQHF. The chain joins TRBV6-5 to TRBJ1-5; the D is unclear. Germline V lookup: CDR1 MNHEY, CDR2 SVGAGI. The CDR3 is 14 amino acids. Trimming left V 4 bases short and J 6 bases short, with 13 bases between.

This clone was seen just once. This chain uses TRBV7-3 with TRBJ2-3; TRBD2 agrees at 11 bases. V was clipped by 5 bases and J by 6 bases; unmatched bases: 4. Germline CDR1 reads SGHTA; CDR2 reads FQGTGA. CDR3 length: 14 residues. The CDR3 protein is CASSTRLAGDTQYF. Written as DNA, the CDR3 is TGTGCCAGCAGCACCCGACTAGCGGGGGATACGCAGTATTTT.

CDR3 protein: CASSLDRVGACEQYF. In DNA form, the CDR3 reads TGTGCCAGCAGCTTAGACAGGGTTGGGGCCTGCGAGCAGTACTTC. V gene TRBV7-9 combines with J gene TRBJ2-7, with a tentative D call TRBD1 (6 bases). The CDR3 totals 15 residues. Trimming cost V 1 base and J 6 bases, with 16 bases left between them. Germline assignment: CDR1 SEHNR and CDR2 FQNEAQ (reference sequence).

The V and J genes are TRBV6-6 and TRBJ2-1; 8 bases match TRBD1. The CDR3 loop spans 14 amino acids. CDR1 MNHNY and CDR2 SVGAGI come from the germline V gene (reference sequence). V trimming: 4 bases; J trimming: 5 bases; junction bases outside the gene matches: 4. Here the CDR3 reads CASSSMDRDNEQFF. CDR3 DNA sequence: TGTGCCAGCAGTTCTATGGACAGGGACAATGAGCAGTTCTTC.

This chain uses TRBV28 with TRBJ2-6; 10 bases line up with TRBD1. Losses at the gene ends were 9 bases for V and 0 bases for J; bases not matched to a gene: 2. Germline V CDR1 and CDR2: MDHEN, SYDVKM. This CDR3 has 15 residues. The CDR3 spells CASWDRGSGANVLTF. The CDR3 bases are TGTGCCAGTTGGGACAGGGGCTCTGGGGCCAACGTCCTGACTTTC.

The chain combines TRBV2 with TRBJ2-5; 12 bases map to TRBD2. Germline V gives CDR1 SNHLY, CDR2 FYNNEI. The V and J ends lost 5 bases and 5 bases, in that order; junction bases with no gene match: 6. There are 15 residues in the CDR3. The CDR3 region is CASSTTSGGLETQYF. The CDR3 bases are TGTGCCAGCAGTACCACTAGCGGGGGGCTGGAGACCCAGTACTTC.

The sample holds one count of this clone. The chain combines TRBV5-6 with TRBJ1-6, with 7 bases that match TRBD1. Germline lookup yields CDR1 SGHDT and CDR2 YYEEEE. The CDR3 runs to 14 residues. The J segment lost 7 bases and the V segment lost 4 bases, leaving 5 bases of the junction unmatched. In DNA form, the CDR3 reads TGTGCCAGCAGCGTGACAGGGAAAAATTCACCCCTCCACTTT. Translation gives CASSVTGKNSPLHF.

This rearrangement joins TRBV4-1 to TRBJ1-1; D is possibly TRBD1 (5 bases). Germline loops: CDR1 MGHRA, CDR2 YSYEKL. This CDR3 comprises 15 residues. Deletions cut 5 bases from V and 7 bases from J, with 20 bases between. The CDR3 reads CASSTRSRGTDEAFF. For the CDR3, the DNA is TGCGCCAGCAGCACACGCAGCCGCGGGACTGATGAAGCTTTCTTT.

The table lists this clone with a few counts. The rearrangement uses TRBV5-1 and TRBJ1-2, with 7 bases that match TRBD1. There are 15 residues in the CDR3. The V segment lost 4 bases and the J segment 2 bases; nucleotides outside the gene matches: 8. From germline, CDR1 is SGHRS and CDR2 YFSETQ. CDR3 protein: CASSQSAGQNYGYTF. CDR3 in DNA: TGCGCCAGCAGCCAGTCGGCGGGACAGAACTATGGCTACACCTTC.

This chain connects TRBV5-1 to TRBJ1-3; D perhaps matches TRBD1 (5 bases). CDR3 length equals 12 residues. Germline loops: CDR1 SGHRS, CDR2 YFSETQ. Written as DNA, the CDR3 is TGCGGCTCGGGGGACTCTGGAAACACCATATATTTT. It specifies CGSGDSGNTIYF.

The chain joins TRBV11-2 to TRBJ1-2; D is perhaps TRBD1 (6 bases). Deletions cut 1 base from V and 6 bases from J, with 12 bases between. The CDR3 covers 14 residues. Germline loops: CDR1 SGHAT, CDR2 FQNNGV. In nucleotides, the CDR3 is TGTGCCAGCAGCTTAGGGGCAGGGGTAAATGGCTACACCTTC. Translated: CASSLGAGVNGYTF.

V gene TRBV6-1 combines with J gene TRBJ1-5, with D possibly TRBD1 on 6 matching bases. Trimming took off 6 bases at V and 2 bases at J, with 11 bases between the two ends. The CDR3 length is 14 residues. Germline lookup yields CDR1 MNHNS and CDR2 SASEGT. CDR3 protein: CASRQGGGNQPQHF. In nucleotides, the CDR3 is TGTGCCAGCAGACAGGGTGGCGGCAATCAGCCCCAGCATTTT.

Here the CDR3 reads CASKQNAGGAGGELFF. CDR3 in DNA: TGTGCCAGCAAACAAAATGCAGGGGGCGCGGGCGGGGAGCTGTTTTTT. The chain joins TRBV2 to TRBJ2-2, with 8 bases that match TRBD1. The CDR3 has 16 amino acids. The V gene end was trimmed by 7 bases and the J gene end by 7 bases; junction bases not matched to a gene: 14. Germline V gene data show CDR1 as SNHLY and CDR2 as FYNNEI. Together with reference TRBV2 and TRBJ2-2, the CDR3 gives the full variable domain: EPEVTQTPSHQVTQMGQEVILRCVPISNHLYFYWYRQILGQKVEFLVSFYNNEISEKSEIFDDQFSVERPDGSNFTLKIRSTKLEDSAMYFCASKQNAGGAGGELFFGEGSRLTVL.

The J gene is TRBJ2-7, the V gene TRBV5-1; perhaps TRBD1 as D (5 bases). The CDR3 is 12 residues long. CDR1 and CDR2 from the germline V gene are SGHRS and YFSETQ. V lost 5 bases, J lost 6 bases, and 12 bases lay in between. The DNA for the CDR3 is TGCGCCAGCAGAAGCCAGGGCGCCGAGCAGTACTTC. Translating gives CASRSQGAEQYF.

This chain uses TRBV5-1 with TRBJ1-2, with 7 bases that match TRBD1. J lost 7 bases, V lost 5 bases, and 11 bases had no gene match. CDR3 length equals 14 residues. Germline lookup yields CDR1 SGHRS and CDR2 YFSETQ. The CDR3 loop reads CASRIRQGEFGYTF. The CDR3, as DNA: TGCGCCAGCAGAATTAGACAGGGCGAATTTGGCTACACCTTC.

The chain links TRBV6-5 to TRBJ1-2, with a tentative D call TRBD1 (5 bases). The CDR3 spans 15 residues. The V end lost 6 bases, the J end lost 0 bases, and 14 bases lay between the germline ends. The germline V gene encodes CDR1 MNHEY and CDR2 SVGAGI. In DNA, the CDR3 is TGTGCCAGCAGCTTCGACAGCCTCACTAACTATGGCTACACCTTC. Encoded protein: CASSFDSLTNYGYTF.

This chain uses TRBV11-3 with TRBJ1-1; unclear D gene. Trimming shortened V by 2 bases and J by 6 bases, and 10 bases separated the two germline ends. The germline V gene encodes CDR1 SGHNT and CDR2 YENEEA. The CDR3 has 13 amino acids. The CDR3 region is CASSLSGSAEAFF. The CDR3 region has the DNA TGTGCCAGCAGCTTATCGGGGTCGGCTGAAGCTTTCTTT.

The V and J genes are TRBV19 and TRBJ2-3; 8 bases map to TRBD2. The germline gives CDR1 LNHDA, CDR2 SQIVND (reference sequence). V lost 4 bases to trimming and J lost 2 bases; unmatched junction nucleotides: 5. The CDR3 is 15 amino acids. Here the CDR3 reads CASSSLAGSTDTQYF. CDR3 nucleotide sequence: TGTGCCAGTAGTAGTCTAGCGGGCTCCACAGATACGCAGTATTTT.